This entry lists 18 T cell receptor beta chains sequenced from one sample in a study of early T cells in non-severe SARS-CoV-2 infection. TCRdb fed the 5' RACE reads into MiXCR, producing one record per CDR3 protein. The sample includes under 45,000 distinct CDR3 sequences, approximately 7.2% of them seen just once. The sample consisted of whole blood, taken at baseline. These receptors all stem from an adult who was a healthcare worker with PCR-confirmed SARS-CoV-2 infection or an uninfected control (not recorded which).

This chain links TRBV28 with TRBJ2-2; no firm D call. The length of the CDR3 is 16 residues. Germline V gene lookup returns CDR1 MDHEN and CDR2 SYDVKM. The V end was cut by 2 bases, the J end by 0 bases, with 10 bases between. The CDR3 spells CASSLASRANTGELFF. DNA of the CDR3: TGTGCCAGCAGTTTAGCCAGCCGAGCGAACACCGGGGAGCTGTTTTTT.

This clonotype appeared a few times. The chain carries TRBV30 and TRBJ2-5; 9 nucleotides align to TRBD1. CDR1 GTSNPN and CDR2 SVGIG come from the germline V gene (reference sequence). Trimming at V came to 5 bases and at J to 1 base, leaving 5 bases not matched to a gene. This CDR3 has 14 residues. The chain's CDR3 is CAWANRGPQETQYF. The CDR3 DNA reads TGTGCCTGGGCTAACAGGGGGCCCCAAGAGACCCAGTACTTC.

In this sample, this clonotype turned up many times. The J gene is TRBJ2-7, the V gene TRBV6-5; D perhaps matches TRBD2 (5 bases). Trimming left V 4 bases short and J 6 bases short, with 16 bases between. The germline CDR1 and CDR2 sequences are MNHEY and SVGAGI. The CDR3 loop spans 14 amino acids. CDR3 residues: CASSLGGLDVEQYF. The CDR3 DNA is TGTGCCAGCAGTTTAGGAGGCTTAGACGTCGAGCAGTACTTC.

This clonotype was detected ten times or more. The chain recombines TRBV20-1 with TRBJ2-7; 9 bases agree with TRBD2. The junction had 8 bases not matched to a gene; V was cut back by 1 base and J by 1 base. The CDR3 runs to 16 residues. Germline V gene data show CDR1 as DFQATT and CDR2 as SNEGSKA (reference sequence). The CDR3 protein is CSARVGSSGASYEQYF. The CDR3 DNA reads as TGCAGTGCTAGAGTAGGCTCTAGCGGGGCATCCTACGAGCAGTACTTC.

This chain links TRBV20-1 with TRBJ1-5; the D gene is possibly TRBD1 (6 bases). This CDR3 is built from 17 residues. V lost 6 bases, J lost 4 bases, and 25 bases lay in between. Germline-derived CDR1 and CDR2 are DFQATT and SNEGSKA (reference sequence). CDR3: CSALRDKGSGQNQPQHF. CDR3 bases: TGCAGTGCCCTCAGGGACAAAGGTAGTGGTCAGAATCAGCCCCAGCATTTT.

The sample holds a few counts of this clonotype. This chain uses TRBV20-1 with TRBJ2-7; 9 nucleotides line up with TRBD1. The V gene's germline CDR1 is DFQATT and CDR2 SNEGSKA (reference sequence). V was pared by 6 bases and J by 5 bases, with 11 bases of the junction left unmatched. The CDR3 is 14 amino acids. CDR3 loop: CSAGGGTGINEQYF. CDR3 DNA sequence: TGCAGTGCCGGAGGCGGGACAGGGATAAACGAGCAGTACTTC.

The V call is TRBV4-3, the J call TRBJ2-7; 7 bases map to TRBD2. The CDR3 has 17 amino acids. CDR1 and CDR2 (germline): LGHNA, YSLEER. The junction had 17 bases not matched to a gene; V was cut back by 3 bases and J by 6 bases. CDR3 residues: CASSHQLSRTGGFEQYF. CDR3 sequence (DNA): TGCGCCAGCAGCCACCAACTTTCCCGCACGGGGGGATTCGAGCAGTACTTC.

The chain combines TRBV28 with TRBJ2-3; D not resolved. In germline, CDR1 is MDHEN, CDR2 SYDVKM. The CDR3 runs 13 residues. Between the trimmed V and J ends, which lost 7 bases and 0 bases, there was a span of 8 bases. In nucleotides, the CDR3 is TGTGCCAGCAAGGGATCTAGCACAGATACGCAGTATTTT. This gives the protein CASKGSSTDTQYF.

This clonotype appeared a few times. The J gene is TRBJ1-1, the V gene TRBV12-3 or TRBV12-4, with D maybe TRBD1 (5 bases). The V end was cut by 5 bases, the J end by 2 bases, with 15 bases between. This CDR3 comprises 15 residues. This CDR3 reads CASSPSLRGNTEAFF. The CDR3, as DNA: TGTGCCAGCAGTCCCTCCTTGAGGGGTAACACTGAAGCTTTCTTT.

This clonotype has at least ten counts. This chain joins TRBV6-6 and TRBJ2-3; maybe TRBD2 (7 bases). Trimming left V 2 bases short and J 4 bases short, with 13 bases between. Germline loops: CDR1 MNHNY, CDR2 SVGAGI (reference sequence). The CDR3 covers 15 residues. The CDR3 DNA sequence: TGTGCCAGCAGTTACGGTAGGGGGGGCCCAGATACGCAGTATTTT. Its translation is CASSYGRGGPDTQYF.

The table lists this clonotype with many counts. The chain joins TRBV4-3 to TRBJ2-3; the match to TRBD1 covers 7 bases. Germline-derived CDR1 and CDR2 are LGHNA and YSLEER. CDR3 length equals 15 residues. With 4 bases clipped from V and 1 base from J, the junction kept 5 bases outside the gene matches. CDR3 region: CASSPSQGGTDTQYF. In nucleotides, the CDR3 is TGCGCCAGCAGCCCGTCGCAGGGGGGCACAGATACGCAGTATTTT.

This clonotype is deemed medium-sized. The chain uses TRBV9 and TRBJ2-7; 8 bases fit TRBD1. This CDR3 spans 15 amino acids. Germline lookup yields CDR1 SGDLS and CDR2 YYNGEE. Germline trimming cut 0 bases from V and 6 bases from J; bases unmatched to any gene: 8. The CDR3 here is CASSVAPGQGREQYF. CDR3 DNA sequence: TGTGCCAGCAGCGTAGCTCCAGGACAGGGTCGCGAGCAGTACTTC.

V is TRBV29-1 and J is TRBJ2-7; TRBD1 aligns across 8 bases. J gave up 3 bases and V 7 bases, and 5 bases lay outside the gene matches. This CDR3 region has 12 residues. CDR1 SQVTM and CDR2 ANQGSEA come from the germline V gene. The CDR3 nucleotides read TGCAGCGGGGGACAGGACTTCTACGAGCAGTACTTC. It yields the protein CSGGQDFYEQYF.

This clonotype was detected ten times or more. The chain couples TRBV5-5 to TRBJ2-1, with 7 bases fitting TRBD1. CDR3 length equals 17 residues. V gave up 3 bases and J gave up 7 bases; unmatched junction bases: 16. Germline V gene sequence: CDR1 SGHKS, CDR2 YYEKEE (reference sequence). As DNA, the CDR3 is TGTGCCAGCAGCTGGCTCCGGGACAGTCGATCTCCGAATGAGCAGTTCTTC. Translating it yields CASSWLRDSRSPNEQFF.

This clonotype occurred a few times. The chain uses TRBV5-5 and TRBJ2-3; D is unclear. The CDR3 runs to 13 residues. The V and J ends lost 3 bases and 6 bases respectively, with 11 bases between them. Germline loops: CDR1 SGHKS, CDR2 YYEKEE (reference sequence). CDR3 bases: TGTGCCAGCAGCTCCAGAGTCCCTGATACGCAGTATTTT. Its translation is CASSSRVPDTQYF.

Details on this clonotype: The junction shows a germline mismatch at one end, possibly a read error. The CDR3 nucleotides are TGTGCCAGCAGTTTACTGGGGAACACTGGAGCTTTCTTT. This gives the protein CASSLLGNTGAFF. The V call is TRBV27, the J call TRBJ1-1; no clear D. The germline CDR1 and CDR2 sequences are MNHEY and SMNVEV (reference sequence). The CDR3 totals 13 residues.

The rearrangement uses TRBV20-1 and TRBJ2-5; D unresolved. This CDR3 region has 12 residues. The V end lost 4 bases, the J end lost 2 bases, and 8 bases lay between the germline ends. CDR1 and CDR2 from the germline V gene are DFQATT and SNEGSKA (reference sequence). CDR3 sequence (DNA): TGCAGTGCTAAACCCCGACAAGAGACCCAGTACTTC. The encoded protein is CSAKPRQETQYF.

V is TRBV2 and J is TRBJ1-2, with a tentative D call TRBD1 (5 bases). CDR1 and CDR2 (germline): SNHLY, FYNNEI. This CDR3 region has 14 residues. Trimming cost V 5 bases and J 7 bases, with 17 bases left between them. This CDR3 is CASSTGGRGLGYTF. DNA for the CDR3: TGTGCCAGCAGTACCGGGGGAAGGGGACTTGGCTACACCTTC.